This T cell receptor beta chain comes out of a study of T-cell reconstitution after alpha-beta-depleted transplantation in children. Construction of the TCRbeta library involved unique molecular identifiers. TCRdb ran MiXCR on the PCR reads and lists one entry per CDR3 protein. The sample records 440,000 or so distinct CDR3 sequences, approximately 42% being singletons. The ends were cut back, 0 bases at V and 2 bases at J, with 11 bases in the middle. Germline lookup yields CDR1 MGHRA and CDR2 YSYEKL. The CDR3 extends over 15 amino acids. This clonotype came up a few times. This material consisted of PBMCs, taken before TCRalphabeta/CD19-depleted stem cell transplant. The V and J genes are TRBV4-1 and TRBJ2-7; D gene ambiguous. The TCR was taken from a girl aged 2-10 years with aplastic anemia, due to receive a stem cell transplant. The CDR3 sequence: CASSQDPQRAYEQYF. CDR3 in DNA: TGCGCCAGCAGCCAAGACCCACAAAGGGCCTACGAGCAGTACTTC.